These 2 T cell receptor beta chains were sequenced from one sample in a study of post-analysis software for immune sequencing data. Overall study findings and caveats: Included in a set of about 5 TRBV segments more frequent in patients than controls were TRBV5-6, TRBV5-1 and TRBV20-1.

These receptors' targets are unknown. TCR beta cDNA libraries had unique molecular identifiers. TCRdb independently ran MiXCR on the PCR reads; one entry per CDR3 protein. This table has about 430,000 distinct CDR3 sequences, 30% to 45% appearing once. The sequenced sample consisted of blood. The receptors stem from a girl aged 2 to 9 with multiple sclerosis.

The rearrangement joins TRBV3-1 to TRBJ1-6; D is undetermined. The CDR3 loop spans 16 amino acids. Per the germline V gene, CDR1 is LGHDT and CDR2 is YNNKEL (reference sequence). V lost 1 base and J lost 7, with 14 bases in between. The DNA of the CDR3 is TGTGCCAGCAGCCAAGGTCCCTGGCAGGTCAATTCACCCCTCCACTTT. It yields the protein CASSQGPWQVNSPLHF.

V and J are TRBV9 and TRBJ2-1, with 8 bases matching TRBD1. The germline gives CDR1 SGDLS, CDR2 YYNGEE. V shed 4 bases, J shed 4 bases, and the junction held 10 bases outside the gene matches. This CDR3 contains 16 residues. CDR3 sequence reads: CASSPPPGTGYNEQFF. CDR3 bases: TGTGCCAGCAGCCCTCCCCCCGGGACAGGATACAATGAGCAGTTCTTC. The full variable domain, in which reference TRBV9 and TRBJ2-1 provide the parts outside the CDR3, is DSGVTQTPKHLITATGQRVTLRCSPRSGDLSVYWYQQSLDQGLQFLIQYYNGEERAKGNILERFSAQQFPDLHSELNLSSLELGDSALYFCASSPPPGTGYNEQFFGPGTRLTVL.